These 27 T cell receptor beta chains were sequenced from one sample in a study of cytomegalovirus exposure and HLA in healthy donors. This PCR relied on a set of 60 Vbeta primers and 13 Jbeta primers. TCRdb keeps only in-frame clones here, not all; method: immunoSEQ multiplex PCR. This sample carries 200,000 to 250,000 clones, with about 0.9% going to the ten biggest clones. The sequenced sample was PBMCs. These receptors were obtained from a young woman in good health and CMV-seropositive.

V is TRBV2 and J is TRBJ2-1; 8 nucleotides align to TRBD2. The CDR3 consists of 13 residues. CDR1 and CDR2 from the germline V gene are SNHLY and FYNNEI. V shed 7 bases and J 4 bases; nucleotides not matched to a gene: 3. The CDR3 sequence is CASTRGGYNEQFF. The CDR3 nucleotides read TGTGCCAGCACTCGCGGGGGGTACAATGAGCAGTTCTTC.

The chain couples TRBV2 to TRBJ1-1; D is unresolved. CDR3 length: 15 amino acids. The V gene's germline CDR1 is SNHLY and CDR2 FYNNEI. Trimming left V 6 bases short and J 1 base short, with 15 bases between. DNA for the CDR3: TGTGCCAGCAGCCTTGGGAGCAGCCGGAACACTGAAGCTTTCTTT. This codes for CASSLGSSRNTEAFF.

This chain connects TRBV5-1 to TRBJ1-3; D is ambiguous. The V end lost 0 bases, the J end lost 0 bases, and 7 bases lay between the germline ends. CDR1 and CDR2 (germline): SGHRS, YFSETQ. This CDR3 spans 15 amino acids. As DNA, the CDR3 is TGCGCCAGCAGCTTGGTCAGTTTCTCTGGAAACACCATATATTTT. Translated: CASSLVSFSGNTIYF.

With respect to this clone: The sample holds other DNA sequences that translate to the same CDR3. This chain joins TRBV18 and TRBJ1-1, with no clear D. CDR3 length equals 13 residues. CDR1 is KGHSH, CDR2 LQKENI, per germline. V lost 3 bases and J 1 base, leaving 6 bases between the germline ends. The CDR3 sequence is CASSPGRNTEAFF. In DNA, the CDR3 is TGTGCCAGCTCACCGGGGAGGAACACTGAAGCTTTCTTT.

This rearrangement joins TRBV7-8 to TRBJ1-5, with D maybe TRBD1 (6 bases). The CDR3 totals 16 residues. In germline, CDR1 is SGHVS, CDR2 FQNEAQ. The ends were cut back, 3 bases at V and 2 bases at J, with 14 bases in the middle. CDR3 DNA: TGTGCCAGCAGCTTCTCAGGGGACGGGGGCAATCAGCCCCAGCATTTT. Amino acid sequence: CASSFSGDGGNQPQHF.

This chain connects TRBV7-9 to TRBJ2-6; TRBD2 agrees at 7 bases. Germline assignment: CDR1 SEHNR and CDR2 FQNEAQ (reference sequence). CDR3 length: 19 amino acids. After removal of 2 bases from V and 1 base from J, the junction contained 11 bases not matched to a gene. The CDR3 region is CASSLRKGGLGSGANVLTF. As DNA, the CDR3 is TGTGCCAGCAGCTTAAGAAAGGGAGGGCTTGGATCTGGGGCCAACGTCCTGACTTTC.

The V gene is TRBV4-2, the J gene TRBJ2-3, with 10 bases aligning to TRBD2. Losses at the gene ends were 6 bases for V and 1 base for J; bases not matched to a gene: 7. This CDR3 is built from 16 residues. Germline CDR1 reads LGHNA; CDR2 reads YNFKEQ. The CDR3 here is CASSQALAGGTDTQYF. CDR3 nucleotides: TGTGCCAGCAGTCAGGCTCTAGCGGGGGGCACAGATACGCAGTATTTT.

The chain uses TRBV6-5 and TRBJ1-3; D not certain. The CDR3 consists of 15 residues. V gave up 3 bases and J gave up 0 bases, with 9 bases separating them. Germline CDR1 and CDR2: MNHEY and SVGAGI. CDR3: CASSYGPDSGNTIYF. CDR3 bases: TGTGCCAGCAGTTATGGGCCAGACTCTGGAAACACCATATATTTT.

The chain joins TRBV7-2 to TRBJ2-7, with D perhaps matching TRBD2 (6 bases). This CDR3 is 14 amino acids long. The V gene lost 3 bases and the J gene lost 3 bases, with 12 bases spanning the gap. Germline lookup yields CDR1 SGHTA and CDR2 FQGNSA. The CDR3 DNA reads TGTGCCAGCAGCTTTGAACTAGCTGTCTACGAGCAGTACTTC. Translating gives CASSFELAVYEQYF.

Of note for this clone: Other DNA sequences in the sample encode the same CDR3. The chain couples TRBV5-1 to TRBJ1-6, with 8 positions matching TRBD1. The germline V gene has CDR1 SGHRS and CDR2 YFSETQ. With 4 bases clipped from V and 7 bases from J, the junction kept 4 bases outside the gene matches. This CDR3 region has 14 residues. CDR3 region: CASSLGQENSPLHF. DNA of the CDR3: TGCGCCAGCAGCCTGGGACAGGAAAATTCACCCCTCCACTTT.

The rearrangement uses TRBV7-8 and TRBJ2-1; 8 nucleotides align to TRBD2. In germline, CDR1 is SGHVS, CDR2 FQNEAQ. CDR3 length: 17 residues. Unmatched junction bases numbered 14, after V lost 2 bases and J lost 8 bases. CDR3 nucleotide sequence: TGTGCCAGCAGCTTATCTCGCCCCGGGGGGGCGAGACATGAGCAGTTCTTC. Residues: CASSLSRPGGARHEQFF.

This chain joins TRBV5-6 and TRBJ1-6, with D tentatively TRBD1 (6 bases). Germline lookup yields CDR1 SGHDT and CDR2 YYEEEE. This CDR3 spans 15 amino acids. With 4 bases removed from V and 5 bases from J, the gap between germline ends came to 13 bases. The CDR3 region is CASSHGGGNNSPLHF. The CDR3 DNA sequence: TGTGCCAGCAGCCACGGGGGGGGCAATAATTCACCCCTCCACTTT.

J is TRBJ1-2 and V is TRBV5-6, with D tentatively TRBD1 (5 bases). Trimming cost V 2 bases and J 3 bases, with 8 bases left between them. CDR1 is SGHDT and CDR2 is YYEEEE in the germline V gene. The CDR3 contains 13 residues. The CDR3 sequence is CASSFGGDYGYTF. CDR3 DNA sequence: TGTGCCAGCAGCTTTGGAGGGGACTATGGCTACACCTTC.

The genes are TRBV6-1 and TRBJ2-1; no clear D. The germline CDR1 and CDR2 sequences are MNHNS and SASEGT. Trimming cost V 2 bases and J 4 bases, with 6 bases left between them. CDR3 length: 13 amino acids. CDR3 loop: CASSETKYNEQFF. For the CDR3, the DNA is TGTGCCAGCAGTGAAACAAAGTACAATGAGCAGTTCTTC.

DNA for the CDR3: TGTGCCAGCAGTGAGTGGGGGGCCCAGTACTTC. It specifies CASSEWGAQYF. This chain links TRBV2 with TRBJ2-5, with D possibly matching TRBD2 (6 bases). Germline CDR1 SNHLY, CDR2 FYNNEI. This CDR3 has 11 residues. The ends were cut back, 3 bases at V and 9 bases at J, with 8 bases in the middle.

As concerns this clone: One end of the junction is discordant with germline, which a read error may explain. The V and J genes are TRBV9 and TRBJ2-5, with 9 bases that match TRBD2. CDR1 and CDR2 from the germline V gene are SGDLS and YYNGEE. This CDR3 is built from 14 residues. Here the CDR3 reads CASSVDPSGESQYF. The CDR3 DNA follows: TGTGCCAGCAGCGTAGATCCTAGCGGGGAGAGCCAGTACTTC.

The chain carries TRBV9 and TRBJ2-3; 7 bases match TRBD2. Per the germline V gene, CDR1 is SGDLS and CDR2 is YYNGEE. CDR3 length: 16 residues. The junction had 9 bases not matched to a gene; V was cut back by 3 bases and J by 2 bases. As DNA, the CDR3 is TGTGCCAGCAGCGCCTCTGGGGGGGGTCACACAGATACGCAGTATTTT. This gives the protein CASSASGGGHTDTQYF.

V is TRBV2 and J is TRBJ2-1, with 11 bases matching TRBD2. The germline V gene encodes CDR1 SNHLY and CDR2 FYNNEI. Trimming took 4 bases from V and 9 from J; bases not matched to a gene: 8. The CDR3 sequence is 15 residues long. The CDR3 spells CASSGNSGGAFEQFF. CDR3 bases: TGTGCCAGCAGTGGTAATAGCGGGGGGGCCTTTGAGCAGTTCTTC.

In DNA, the CDR3 is TGTGCCAGCAGTCCCGAGGAGCAGTCTGAAGCTTTCTTT. It codes for CASSPEEQSEAFF. The chain has TRBV28 and TRBJ1-1, with no clear D. The CDR3 sequence is 13 residues long. The germline V and J ends were trimmed by 5 bases and 6 bases, with 13 bases remaining between them. From germline, CDR1 is MDHEN and CDR2 SYDVKM.

This chain joins TRBV5-6 and TRBJ1-2; 7 bases fit TRBD1. In germline, CDR1 is SGHDT, CDR2 YYEEEE. The V and J ends lost 4 bases and 4 bases, in that order; junction bases with no gene match: 10. This CDR3 has 15 amino acids. CDR3 sequence: CASSPRSRGVYGYTF. The CDR3 coding sequence is TGTGCCAGCAGCCCCCGGAGCAGGGGGGTCTATGGCTACACCTTC.

The CDR3 region has the DNA TGTGCCACGGAGGGACAGCTTAATGAAAAACTGTTTTTT. This encodes CATEGQLNEKLFF. The chain links TRBV28 to TRBJ1-4; the match to TRBD1 covers 7 bases. From germline, CDR1 is MDHEN and CDR2 SYDVKM. This CDR3 is 13 amino acids long. The V segment lost 10 bases and the J segment 4 bases; nucleotides outside the gene matches: 6.

The genes are TRBV29-1 and TRBJ1-5; 8 nucleotides match TRBD1. This CDR3 spans 13 amino acids. The ends lost 6 bases at V and 2 bases at J; junction bases unmatched: 3. Germline values: CDR1 SQVTM, CDR2 ANQGSEA. The CDR3: CSVATGGNQPQHF. The DNA of the CDR3 is TGCAGCGTGGCGACAGGGGGCAATCAGCCCCAGCATTTT.

V and J are TRBV5-1 and TRBJ2-1; 9 nucleotides agree with TRBD2. Germline V lookup: CDR1 SGHRS, CDR2 YFSETQ. The CDR3 extends over 15 amino acids. After removal of 2 bases from V and 2 bases from J, the junction contained 2 bases not matched to a gene. The CDR3 DNA reads TGCGCCAGCAGCTTACTAGCGGGTACCTACAATGAGCAGTTCTTC. Its protein product is CASSLLAGTYNEQFF. Filled out from reference TRBV5-1 and TRBJ2-1, the complete variable domain reads KAGVTQTPRYLIKTRGQQVTLSCSPISGHRSVSWYQQTPGQGLQFLFEYFSETQRNKGNFPGRFSGRQFSNSRSEMNVSTLELGDSALYLCASSLLAGTYNEQFFGPGTRLTVL.

V and J are TRBV5-6 and TRBJ2-3, with TRBD1 matching over 8 bases. CDR3 length equals 16 residues. After removal of 1 base from V and 1 base from J, the junction contained 5 bases not matched to a gene. Germline loops: CDR1 SGHDT, CDR2 YYEEEE. The CDR3, as DNA: TGTGCCAGCAGCTTGCTCAGGGGGCGAGGCACAGATACGCAGTATTTT. It is translated as CASSLLRGRGTDTQYF.

This chain links TRBV11-3 with TRBJ2-1; 8 bases are a match to TRBD2. Germline trimming cut 5 bases from V and 8 bases from J; bases unmatched to any gene: 17. Germline CDR1 is SGHNT and CDR2 is YENEEA. This CDR3 is built from 17 residues. The CDR3 coding sequence is TGTGCCAGCAGCATACGCGGGGGGCGAGTAGGGGACCATGAGCAGTTCTTC. Its translation is CASSIRGGRVGDHEQFF.

The V call is TRBV19, the J call TRBJ2-7, with TRBD1 matching over 7 bases. The CDR3 runs 15 residues. J lost 6 bases, V lost 5 bases, and 13 bases had no gene match. Germline V gives CDR1 LNHDA, CDR2 SQIVND (reference sequence). In DNA, the CDR3 is TGTGCCAGTAGTCCAATGACAGGGTCCTCATTCGAGCAGTACTTC. Protein sequence: CASSPMTGSSFEQYF.

The chain uses TRBV2 and TRBJ2-3; 7 nucleotides agree with TRBD1. The CDR3 has 13 amino acids. Looked up from germline, CDR1 is SNHLY and CDR2 is FYNNEI. With V trimmed by 4 bases and J by 6 bases, 4 bases remained unmatched. CDR3 coding DNA: TGTGCCAGCAGTGGACAGGGCTATGATACGCAGTATTTT. Its translation is CASSGQGYDTQYF.